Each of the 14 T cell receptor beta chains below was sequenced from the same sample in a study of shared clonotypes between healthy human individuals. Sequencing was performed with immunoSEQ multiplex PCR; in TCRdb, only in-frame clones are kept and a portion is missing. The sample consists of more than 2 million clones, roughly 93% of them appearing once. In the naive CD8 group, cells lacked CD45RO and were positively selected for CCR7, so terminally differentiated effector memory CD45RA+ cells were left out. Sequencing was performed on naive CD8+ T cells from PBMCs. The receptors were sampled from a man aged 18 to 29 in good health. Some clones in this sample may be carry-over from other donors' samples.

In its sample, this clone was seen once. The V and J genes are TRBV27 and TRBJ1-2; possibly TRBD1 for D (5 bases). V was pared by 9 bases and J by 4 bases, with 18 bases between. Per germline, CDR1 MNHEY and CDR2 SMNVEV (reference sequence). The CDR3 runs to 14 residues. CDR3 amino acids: CASAGPTDSYGYTF. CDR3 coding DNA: TGTGCCAGTGCGGGACCCACCGACAGCTATGGCTACACCTTC.

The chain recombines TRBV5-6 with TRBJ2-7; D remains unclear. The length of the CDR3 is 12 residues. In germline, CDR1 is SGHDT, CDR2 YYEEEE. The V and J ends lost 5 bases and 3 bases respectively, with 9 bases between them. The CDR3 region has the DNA TGTGCCAGCAGGATTCACAGCTACGAGCAGTACTTC. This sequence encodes CASRIHSYEQYF.

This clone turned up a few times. CDR3 coding DNA: TGTGCCAGCAGCTTTATTAATCAGCCCCAGCATTTT. Protein: CASSFINQPQHF. The chain has TRBV7-2 and TRBJ1-5; D is undetermined. CDR3 length: 12 amino acids. Trimming left V 3 bases short and J 4 bases short, with 4 bases between. Germline V gene lookup returns CDR1 SGHTA and CDR2 FQGNSA.

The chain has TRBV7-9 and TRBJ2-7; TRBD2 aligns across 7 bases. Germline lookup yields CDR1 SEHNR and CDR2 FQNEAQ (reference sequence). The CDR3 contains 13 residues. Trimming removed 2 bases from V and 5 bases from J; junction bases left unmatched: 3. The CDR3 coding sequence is TGTGCCAGCAGCTTAAGTAGCGGGCACGAGCAGTACTTC. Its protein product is CASSLSSGHEQYF.

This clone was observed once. For the CDR3, the DNA is TGTGCCAGCAGTGTGTGGTCGGGACAGGGCTATGGCTACACCTTC. Protein product: CASSVWSGQGYGYTF. The chain employs TRBV7-8 and TRBJ1-2; 9 positions match TRBD1. The CDR3 contains 15 residues. V was clipped by 6 bases and J by 4 bases; unmatched bases: 9. From germline, CDR1 is SGHVS and CDR2 FQNEAQ.

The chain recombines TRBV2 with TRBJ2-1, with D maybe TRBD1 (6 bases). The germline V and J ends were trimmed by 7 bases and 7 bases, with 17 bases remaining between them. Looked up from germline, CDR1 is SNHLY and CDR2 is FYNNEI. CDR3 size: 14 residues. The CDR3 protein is CASNEGGGLNEQFF. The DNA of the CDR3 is TGTGCCAGCAACGAAGGGGGTGGGCTAAATGAGCAGTTCTTC.

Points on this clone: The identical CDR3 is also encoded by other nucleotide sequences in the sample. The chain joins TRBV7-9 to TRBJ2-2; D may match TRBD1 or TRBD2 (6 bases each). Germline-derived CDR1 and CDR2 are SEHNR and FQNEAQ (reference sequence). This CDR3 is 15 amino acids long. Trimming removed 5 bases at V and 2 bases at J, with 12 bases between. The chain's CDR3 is CASSLGGGNTGELFF. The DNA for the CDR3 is TGTGCCAGCAGCCTAGGAGGGGGTAACACCGGGGAGCTGTTTTTT.

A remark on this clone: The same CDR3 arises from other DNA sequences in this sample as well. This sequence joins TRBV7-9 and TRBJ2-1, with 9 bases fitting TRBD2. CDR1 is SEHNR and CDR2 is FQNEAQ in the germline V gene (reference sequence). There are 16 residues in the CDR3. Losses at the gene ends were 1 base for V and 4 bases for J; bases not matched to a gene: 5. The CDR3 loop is CASSLEAGGPYNEQFF. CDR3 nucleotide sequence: TGTGCCAGCAGCTTAGAAGCGGGAGGCCCGTACAATGAGCAGTTCTTC.

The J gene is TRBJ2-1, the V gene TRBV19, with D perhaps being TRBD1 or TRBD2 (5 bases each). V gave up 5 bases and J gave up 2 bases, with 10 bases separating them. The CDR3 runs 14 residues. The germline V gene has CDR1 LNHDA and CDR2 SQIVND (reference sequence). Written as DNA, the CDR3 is TGTGCCAGTAGTCCCTCGGGGCCCTACAATGAGCAGTTCTTC. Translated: CASSPSGPYNEQFF.

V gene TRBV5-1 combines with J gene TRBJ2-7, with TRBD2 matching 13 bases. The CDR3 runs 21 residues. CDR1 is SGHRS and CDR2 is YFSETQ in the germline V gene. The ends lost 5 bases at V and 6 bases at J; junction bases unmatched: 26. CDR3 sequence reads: CASSSGTGVQLAGGPSGEQYF. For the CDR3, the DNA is TGCGCCAGCAGTTCCGGGACAGGGGTCCAACTAGCGGGAGGGCCTTCGGGCGAGCAGTACTTC.

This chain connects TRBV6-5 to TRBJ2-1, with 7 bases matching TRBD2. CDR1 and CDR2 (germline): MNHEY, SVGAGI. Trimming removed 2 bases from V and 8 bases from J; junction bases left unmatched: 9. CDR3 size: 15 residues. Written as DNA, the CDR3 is TGTGCCAGCAGTTACACCATCCGCGGGAGCGATGAGCAGTTCTTC. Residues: CASSYTIRGSDEQFF.

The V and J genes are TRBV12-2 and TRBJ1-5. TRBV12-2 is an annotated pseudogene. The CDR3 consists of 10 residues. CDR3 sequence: CASRFKPQHF. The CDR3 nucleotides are TGTGCAAGTCGCTTTAAGCCCCAGCATTTT.

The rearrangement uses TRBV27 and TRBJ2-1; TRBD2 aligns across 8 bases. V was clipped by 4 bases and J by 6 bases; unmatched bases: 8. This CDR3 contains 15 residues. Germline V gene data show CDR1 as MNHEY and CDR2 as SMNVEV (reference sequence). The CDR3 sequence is CASSSLRLAPNEQFF. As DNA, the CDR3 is TGTGCCAGCAGTTCCCTAAGACTAGCGCCCAATGAGCAGTTCTTC.

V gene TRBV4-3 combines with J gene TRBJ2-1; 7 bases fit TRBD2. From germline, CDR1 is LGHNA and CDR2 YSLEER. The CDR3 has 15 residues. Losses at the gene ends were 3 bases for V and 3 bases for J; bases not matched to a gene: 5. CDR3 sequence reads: CASSHDTSVYNEQFF. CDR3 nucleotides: TGCGCCAGCAGCCACGATACTAGCGTCTACAATGAGCAGTTCTTC.